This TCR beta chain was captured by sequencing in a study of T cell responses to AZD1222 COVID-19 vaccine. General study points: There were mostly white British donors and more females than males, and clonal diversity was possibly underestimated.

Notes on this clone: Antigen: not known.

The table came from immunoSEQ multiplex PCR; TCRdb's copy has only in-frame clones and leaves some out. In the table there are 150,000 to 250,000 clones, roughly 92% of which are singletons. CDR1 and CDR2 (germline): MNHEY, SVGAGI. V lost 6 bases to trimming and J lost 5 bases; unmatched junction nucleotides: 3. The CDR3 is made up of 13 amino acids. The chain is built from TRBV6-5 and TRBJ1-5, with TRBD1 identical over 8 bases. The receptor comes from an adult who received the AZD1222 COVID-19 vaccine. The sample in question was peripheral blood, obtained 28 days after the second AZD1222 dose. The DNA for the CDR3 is TGTGCCAGCAGCTTACAGGGGGATCAGCCCCAGCATTTT. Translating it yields CASSLQGDQPQHF.